The rows below give T cell receptor beta chains drawn from one sample of a study of beta chain features in type 1 diabetes. Repertoires were generated with immunoSEQ multiplex PCR, while TCRdb's copy carries only in-frame clones and drops some. This table holds 280,000 or so clones, about 15% found once. Specimen: naive CD4+ T cells from blood. Receptors originate from a man aged 18 to 30 with type 1 diabetes. Each CDR3 is given with its conserved first and last residue. D genes are given only for firm matches. Clone size is stated in some rows and not others, as once, few, many or a class when expanded.

CASSTDRLTGELFF,TGTGCCAGCAGCACAGACCGATTGACCGGGGAGCTGTTTTTT,TRBJ2-2,few,.,TRBV9
CASSSGTVRFYGYTF,TGTGCCAGCAGTTCAGGGACAGTAAGGTTCTATGGCTACACCTTC,TRBJ1-2,few,TRBD1,TRBV28
CASSPAGISYGYTF,TGTGCCAGCTCACCGGCGGGGATTAGCTATGGCTACACCTTC,TRBJ1-2,.,.,TRBV18
CASSVRRQDNEQFF,TGTGCCAGCAGTGTTCGGAGACAGGACAATGAGCAGTTCTTC,TRBJ2-1,few,.,TRBV2
CATRQGAGGELFF,TGTGCCACCAGACAGGGGGCTGGCGGGGAGCTGTTTTTT,TRBJ2-2,.,TRBD1,TRBV2
CASSPYEASYEQYF,TGTGCCAGCTCACCATATGAGGCCTCCTACGAGCAGTACTTC,TRBJ2-7,.,.,TRBV18
CASSDRLAGGPEQYF,TGTGCCAGCAGTGATCGACTAGCGGGGGGGCCCGAGCAGTACTTC,TRBJ2-7,.,TRBD2,TRBV2
CASSIRAGGTDTQYF,TGCGCCAGCAGCATCCGTGCAGGAGGGACAGATACGCAGTATTTT,TRBJ2-3,few,.,TRBV5-1
CASSSGTGTNEQFF,TGCGCCAGCAGCTCGGGGACAGGGACCAATGAGCAGTTCTTC,TRBJ2-1,few,TRBD1,TRBV5-1
CASSQGQGDGYTF,TGCGCCAGCAGCCAAGGTCAGGGCGATGGCTACACCTTC,TRBJ1-2,.,.,TRBV4-1
CAWSVQLTGELFF,TGTGCCTGGAGTGTACAGCTCACCGGGGAGCTGTTTTTT,TRBJ2-2,.,.,TRBV30
CASRPETGASYGYTF,TGTGCCAGTAGACCCGAGACAGGGGCATCTTATGGCTACACCTTC,TRBJ1-2,.,TRBD1,TRBV19
CASSLGTPSTDTQYF,TGCGCCAGCAGCTTGGGGACACCGAGCACAGATACGCAGTATTTT,TRBJ2-3,few,.,TRBV5-1
CATSPNRGARNTEAFF,TGTGCCACGTCCCCTAATCGGGGGGCTCGGAACACTGAAGCTTTCTTT,TRBJ1-1,.,.,TRBV18
CASTGGSTYNEQFF,TGTGCCAGCACCGGCGGTTCTACCTACAATGAGCAGTTCTTC,TRBJ2-1,.,.,TRBV11-2
CAWNSLTRRTEAFF,TGTGCCTGGAACAGCTTAACCCGCCGGACTGAAGCTTTCTTT,TRBJ1-1,few,.,TRBV30
CASSLSLGQSYNEQFF,TGTGCCAGCAGTTTAAGTTTGGGACAGTCCTACAATGAGCAGTTCTTC,TRBJ2-1,few,TRBD1,TRBV27
CASSPYTTGSYGYTF,TGCGCCAGCAGCCCTTATACCACAGGGTCCTATGGCTACACCTTC,TRBJ1-2,.,.,TRBV4-3
CASSFSESSYNEQFF,TGTGCCAGTAGTTTTAGCGAGAGCTCCTACAATGAGCAGTTCTTC,TRBJ2-1,few,.,TRBV19
CASSPTGGGNQPQHF,TGTGCCAGCAGCCCGACAGGGGGCGGCAATCAGCCCCAGCATTTT,TRBJ1-5,.,TRBD1,TRBV28
CASSSGLAATGELFF,TGTGCCAGCAGCTCGGGACTAGCGGCAACCGGGGAGCTGTTTTTT,TRBJ2-2,.,TRBD2,TRBV9
CAWEGARDTEAFF,TGTGCCTGGGAGGGGGCCCGGGACACTGAAGCTTTCTTT,TRBJ1-1,.,TRBD1,TRBV30
CASSLDYSGGYTF,TGTGCCAGCAGCTTAGACTACTCCGGGGGCTACACCTTC,TRBJ1-2,few,.,TRBV7-8
CASSPGTTGANVLTF,TGTGCCAGCAGCCCAGGGACAACTGGGGCCAACGTCCTGACTTTC,TRBJ2-6,.,.,TRBV7-9
CASREGQRNQPQHF,TGTGCCAGCAGAGAGGGACAGCGGAATCAGCCCCAGCATTTT,TRBJ1-5,few,TRBD1,TRBV28
CSVGTAFYEQYF,TGCAGCGTCGGGACAGCTTTCTACGAGCAGTACTTC,TRBJ2-7,.,TRBD1,TRBV29-1
CASSFFVASGSGEQYF,TGTGCCAGCAGCTTTTTTGTGGCTAGCGGGAGCGGAGAGCAGTACTTC,TRBJ2-7,few,TRBD2,TRBV7-2
CSVGGRRGQKNYGYTF,TGCAGCGTTGGAGGCCGCAGGGGGCAAAAGAACTATGGCTACACCTTC,TRBJ1-2,few,TRBD1,TRBV29-1
CASSLPGLANPTDTQYF,TGTGCCAGCAGCTTACCGGGACTAGCGAATCCCACAGATACGCAGTATTTT,TRBJ2-3,.,TRBD2,TRBV5-4
CASSELRTSPQYF,TGTGCCAGCAGTGAACTCCGGACTAGTCCGCAGTATTTT,TRBJ2-3,.,TRBD2,TRBV2
CASSQGRPYGYTF,TGTGCCAGCAGCCAGGGCCGTCCCTATGGCTACACCTTC,TRBJ1-2,few,.,TRBV28
CATKGQVNTEAFF,TGTGCCACCAAGGGACAAGTGAACACTGAAGCTTTCTTT,TRBJ1-1,.,.,TRBV19
CAWTPLGQTNYGYTF,TGTGCCTGGACACCCCTCGGACAAACCAACTATGGCTACACCTTC,TRBJ1-2,few,.,TRBV30
CASSAQRGEKLFF,TGTGCCAGCAGCGCCCAAAGGGGTGAAAAACTGTTTTTT,TRBJ1-4,few,.,TRBV7-9
CASSLGQGTDTQYF,TGTGCCAGCAGTTTGGGACAGGGAACAGATACGCAGTATTTT,TRBJ2-3,few,TRBD1,TRBV6-6
CASSYLGQGCTF,TGTGCCAGCAGTTACTTGGGACAGGGATGCACCTTC,TRBJ1-2,few,TRBD1,TRBV6-5
CASSQSRRGRRTDTQYF,TGCGCCAGCAGTCAATCTCGCAGGGGGCGCCGCACAGATACGCAGTATTTT,TRBJ2-3,.,TRBD1,TRBV23-1
CASSSQGGDTEAFF,TGTGCCAGCAGCTCCCAGGGAGGGGACACTGAAGCTTTCTTT,TRBJ1-1,.,.,TRBV9
CSGASDYGYTF,TGCAGTGGTGCCTCAGACTATGGCTACACCTTC,TRBJ1-2,few,.,TRBV20-1
CASSNGRGTGPDTQYF,TGCGCCAGCAGCAACGGGAGGGGGACGGGCCCAGATACGCAGTATTTT,TRBJ2-3,few,TRBD2,TRBV5-1
CASRTRETQYF,TGTGCCAGCAGGACGAGGGAGACCCAGTACTTC,TRBJ2-5,few,.,TRBV27
CASSARSTEAFF,TGTGCCAGCAGCGCCCGGAGCACTGAAGCTTTCTTT,TRBJ1-1,.,.,TRBV11-2
CASSEDGGTGIYEQYF,TGTGCCAGCAGTGAAGACGGTGGGACAGGGATCTACGAGCAGTACTTC,TRBJ2-7,.,TRBD1,TRBV6-1
CASSRTGRTGELFF,TGTGCCAGCAGCCGGACAGGCCGGACCGGGGAGCTGTTTTTT,TRBJ2-2,.,TRBD1,TRBV6-5
CASSRDRGTYEQYF,TGCGCCAGCAGCCGGGACAGGGGGACCTACGAGCAGTACTTC,TRBJ2-7,.,TRBD1,TRBV4-3
CASSYLDTHWTEAFF,TGTGCCAGCAGCTACTTGGACACGCACTGGACTGAAGCTTTCTTT,TRBJ1-1,.,.,TRBV11-2
CASSLAGDTEAFF,TGTGCCAGCAGCTTAGCAGGGGACACTGAAGCTTTCTTT,TRBJ1-1,.,.,TRBV7-2
CASRGKAGDETQYF,TGTGCCAGCAGGGGCAAAGCGGGGGACGAGACCCAGTACTTC,TRBJ2-5,few,TRBD2,TRBV6-6